This entry concerns a single T cell receptor (beta chain). What it binds is not known. The data originate from a study of blood T cells in healthy people across ages. Study observations and caveats: Naive and antigen-experienced cells could not be conclusively compared, given unsorted PBMCs.

Researchers report isolating at least 7 million PBMCs per sample. Germline V lookup: CDR1 MNHNS, CDR2 SASEGT. J was trimmed by 7 bases and V by 0 bases; bases with no gene match: 15. The CDR3 loop spans 18 amino acids. The authors ran a second PCR of roughly 6 to 12 cycles using a sample-barcoded 5' primer and a J-beta primer mix. A single record per CDR3 protein comes from TCRdb applying MiXCR to the 5' RACE reads. The sample records approximately 800,000 distinct CDR3 sequences, 56% being singletons. Sequencing was done on a sample of blood. This receptor was obtained from a man aged 35 to 55 in good health. The V gene is TRBV6-1, the J gene TRBJ2-5; 9 nucleotides match TRBD2. CDR3: CASSEAVVVAGARGTQYF. In nucleotides, the CDR3 is TGTGCCAGCAGTGAAGCGGTCGTGGTAGCGGGGGCCCGGGGGACCCAGTACTTC.